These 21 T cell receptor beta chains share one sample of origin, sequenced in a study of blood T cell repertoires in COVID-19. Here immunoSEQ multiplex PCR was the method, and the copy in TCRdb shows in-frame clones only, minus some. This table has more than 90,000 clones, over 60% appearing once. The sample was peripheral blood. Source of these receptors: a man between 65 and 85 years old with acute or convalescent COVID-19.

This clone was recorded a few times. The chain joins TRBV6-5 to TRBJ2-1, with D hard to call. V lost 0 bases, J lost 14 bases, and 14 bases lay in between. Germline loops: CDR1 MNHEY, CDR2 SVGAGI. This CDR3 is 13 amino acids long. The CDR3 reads CASSYSGVAAEFF. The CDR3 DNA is TGTGCCAGCAGTTACTCCGGCGTCGCGGCGGAGTTCTTC.

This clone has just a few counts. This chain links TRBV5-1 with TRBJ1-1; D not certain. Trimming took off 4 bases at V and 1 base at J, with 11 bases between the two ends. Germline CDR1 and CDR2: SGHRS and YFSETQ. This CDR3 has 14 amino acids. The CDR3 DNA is TGCGCCAGCAGCGCTCAGACTACGAACACTGAAGCTTTCTTT. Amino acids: CASSAQTTNTEAFF.

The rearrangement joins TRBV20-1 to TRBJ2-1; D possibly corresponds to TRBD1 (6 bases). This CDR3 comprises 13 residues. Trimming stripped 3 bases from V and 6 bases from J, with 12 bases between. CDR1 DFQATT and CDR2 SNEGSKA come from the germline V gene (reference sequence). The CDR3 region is CSASGRGVNEQFF. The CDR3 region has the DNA TGCAGTGCTAGTGGCAGGGGAGTCAATGAGCAGTTCTTC.

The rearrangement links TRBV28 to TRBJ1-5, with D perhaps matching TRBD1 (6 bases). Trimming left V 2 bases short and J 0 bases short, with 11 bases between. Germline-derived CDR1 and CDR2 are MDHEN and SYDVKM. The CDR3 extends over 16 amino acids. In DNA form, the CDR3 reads TGTGCCAGCAGTTTAGCCAGGGGTTATAGCAATCAGCCCCAGCATTTT. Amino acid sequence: CASSLARGYSNQPQHF.

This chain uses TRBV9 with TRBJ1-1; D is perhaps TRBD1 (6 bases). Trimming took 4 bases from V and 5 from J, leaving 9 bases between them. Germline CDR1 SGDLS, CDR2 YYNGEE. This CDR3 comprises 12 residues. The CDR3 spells CASSNQGTEAFF. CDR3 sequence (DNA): TGTGCCAGCAGCAACCAGGGGACTGAAGCTTTCTTT.

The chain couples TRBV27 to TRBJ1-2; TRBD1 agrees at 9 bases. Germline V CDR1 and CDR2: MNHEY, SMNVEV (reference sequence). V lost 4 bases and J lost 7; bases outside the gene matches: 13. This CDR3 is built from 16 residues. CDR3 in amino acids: CASSSLTGGDQSGYTF. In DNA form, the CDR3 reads TGTGCCAGCAGTTCCCTTACAGGGGGCGATCAAAGTGGCTACACCTTC.

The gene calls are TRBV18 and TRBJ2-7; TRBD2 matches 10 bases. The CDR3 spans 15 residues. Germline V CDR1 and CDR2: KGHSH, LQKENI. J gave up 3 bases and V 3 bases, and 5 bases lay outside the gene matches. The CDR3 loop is CASSPRTSGVYEQYF. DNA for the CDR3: TGTGCCAGCTCACCTCGGACTAGCGGCGTCTACGAGCAGTACTTC.

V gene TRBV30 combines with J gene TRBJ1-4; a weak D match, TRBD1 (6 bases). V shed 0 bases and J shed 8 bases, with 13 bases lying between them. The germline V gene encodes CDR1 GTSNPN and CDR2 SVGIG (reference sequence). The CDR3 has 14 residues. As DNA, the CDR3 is TGTGCCTGGAGTGTTAGGGGGTTTGGGGAAAAACTGTTTTTT. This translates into CAWSVRGFGEKLFF.

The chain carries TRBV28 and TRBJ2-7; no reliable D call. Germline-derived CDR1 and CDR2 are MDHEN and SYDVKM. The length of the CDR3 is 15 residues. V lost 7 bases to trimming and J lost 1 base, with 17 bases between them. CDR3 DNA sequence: TGTGCCAGCACCCCAAGTCCCGCAGAATCCTACGAGCAGTACTTC. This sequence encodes CASTPSPAESYEQYF.

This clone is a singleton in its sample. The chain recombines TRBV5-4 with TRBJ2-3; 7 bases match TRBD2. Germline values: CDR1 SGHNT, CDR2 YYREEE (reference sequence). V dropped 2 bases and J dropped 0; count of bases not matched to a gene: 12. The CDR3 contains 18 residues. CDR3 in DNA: TGTGCCAGCAGCTTATCTATAACGACTAGCTCTAGCACAGATACGCAGTATTTT. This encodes CASSLSITTSSSTDTQYF.

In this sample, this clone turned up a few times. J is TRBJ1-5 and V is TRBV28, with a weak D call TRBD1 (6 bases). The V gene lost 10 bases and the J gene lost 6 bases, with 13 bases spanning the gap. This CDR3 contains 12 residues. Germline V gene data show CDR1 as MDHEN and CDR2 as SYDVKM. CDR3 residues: CAIQRGGQPQHF. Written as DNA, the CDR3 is TGTGCCATCCAGAGGGGGGGTCAGCCCCAGCATTTT.

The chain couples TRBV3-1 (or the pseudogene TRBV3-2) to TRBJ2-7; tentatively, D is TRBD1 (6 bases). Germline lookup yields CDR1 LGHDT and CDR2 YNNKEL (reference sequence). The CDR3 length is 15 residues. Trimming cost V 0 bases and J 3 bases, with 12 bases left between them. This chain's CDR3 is CASSQESGAVYEQYF. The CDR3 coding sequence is TGTGCCAGCAGCCAAGAATCAGGGGCCGTCTACGAGCAGTACTTC.

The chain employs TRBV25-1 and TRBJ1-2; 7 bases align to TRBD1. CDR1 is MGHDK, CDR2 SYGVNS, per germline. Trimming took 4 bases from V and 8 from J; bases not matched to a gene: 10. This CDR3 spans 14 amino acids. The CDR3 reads CASSVTGARRGYTF. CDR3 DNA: TGTGCCAGCAGTGTAACAGGGGCCCGGAGGGGCTACACCTTC.

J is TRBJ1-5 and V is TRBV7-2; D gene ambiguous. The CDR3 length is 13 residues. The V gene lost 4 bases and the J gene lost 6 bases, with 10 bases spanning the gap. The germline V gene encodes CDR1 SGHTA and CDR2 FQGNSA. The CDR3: CASSYSIGQPQHF. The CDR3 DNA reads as TGTGCCAGCAGCTACAGTATTGGTCAGCCCCAGCATTTT. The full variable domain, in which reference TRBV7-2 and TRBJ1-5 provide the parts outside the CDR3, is GAGVSQSPSNKVTEKGKDVELRCDPISGHTALYWYRQSLGQGLEFLIYFQGNSAPDKSGLPSDRFSAERTGGSVSTLTIQRTQQEDSAVYLCASSYSIGQPQHFGDGTRLSIL.

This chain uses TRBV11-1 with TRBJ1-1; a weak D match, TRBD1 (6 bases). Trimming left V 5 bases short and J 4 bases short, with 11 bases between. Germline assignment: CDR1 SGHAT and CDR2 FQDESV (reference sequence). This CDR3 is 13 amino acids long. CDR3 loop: CASSLDRTTEAFF. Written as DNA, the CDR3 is TGTGCCAGCAGCCTCGACAGGACCACTGAAGCTTTCTTT.

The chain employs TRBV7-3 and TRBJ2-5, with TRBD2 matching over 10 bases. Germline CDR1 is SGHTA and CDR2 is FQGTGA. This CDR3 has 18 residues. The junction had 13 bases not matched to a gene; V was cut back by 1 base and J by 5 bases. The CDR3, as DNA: TGTGCCAGCAGCTTAAAAGCTAGCGGGAGTGGTTTCGTCGAGACCCAGTACTTC. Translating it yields CASSLKASGSGFVETQYF.

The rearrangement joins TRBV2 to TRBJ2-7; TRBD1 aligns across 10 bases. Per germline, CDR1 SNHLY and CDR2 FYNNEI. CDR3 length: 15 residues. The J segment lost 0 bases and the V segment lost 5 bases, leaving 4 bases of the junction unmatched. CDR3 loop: CASSLDRGPSYEQYF. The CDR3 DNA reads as TGTGCCAGCAGTCTAGACAGGGGGCCCTCCTACGAGCAGTACTTC.

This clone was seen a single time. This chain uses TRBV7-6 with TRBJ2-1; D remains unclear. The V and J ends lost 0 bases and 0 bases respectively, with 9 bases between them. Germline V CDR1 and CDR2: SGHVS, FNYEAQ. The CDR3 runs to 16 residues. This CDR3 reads CASSLAQADSYNEQFF. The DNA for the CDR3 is TGTGCCAGCAGCTTAGCGCAGGCAGACTCCTACAATGAGCAGTTCTTC.

CDR3 amino acids: CASSPQRDRASEQYF. The DNA of the CDR3 is TGTGCCAGCTCACCACAAAGGGACAGGGCTTCCGAGCAGTACTTC. V gene TRBV18 combines with J gene TRBJ2-7; 9 bases are a match to TRBD1. There are 15 residues in the CDR3. V gave up 1 base and J gave up 6 bases; unmatched junction bases: 7. Germline CDR1 KGHSH, CDR2 LQKENI. Combining the CDR3 with reference TRBV18 and TRBJ2-7 gives the whole variable domain NAGVMQNPRHLVRRRGQEARLRCSPMKGHSHVYWYRQLPEEGLKFMVYLQKENIIDESGMPKERFSAEFPKEGPSILRIQQVVRGDSAAYFCASSPQRDRASEQYFGPGTRLTVT.

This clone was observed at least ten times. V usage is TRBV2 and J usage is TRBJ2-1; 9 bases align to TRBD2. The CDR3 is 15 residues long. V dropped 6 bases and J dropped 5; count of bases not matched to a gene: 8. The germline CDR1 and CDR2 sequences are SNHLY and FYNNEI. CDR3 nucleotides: TGTGCCAGCAGGGCACTAGCGGGCGGTGACAATGAGCAGTTCTTC. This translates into CASRALAGGDNEQFF.

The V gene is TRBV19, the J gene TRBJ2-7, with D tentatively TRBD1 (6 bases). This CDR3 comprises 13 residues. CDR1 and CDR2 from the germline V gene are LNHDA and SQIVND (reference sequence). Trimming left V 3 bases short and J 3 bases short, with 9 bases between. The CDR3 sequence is CASSMVQGYEQYF. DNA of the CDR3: TGTGCCAGTAGTATGGTACAGGGCTACGAGCAGTACTTC.